One and the same sample provided the 17 T cell receptor beta chains below, sequenced in a study of T and B cells in COVID-19 patients. TRB rearrangements were amplified by multiplex PCR with BIOMED2 TRB-A/B primers. TCRdb re-analysed the multiplex PCR reads in MiXCR, keeping a single row per CDR3 protein. The table has about 11,000 distinct CDR3 sequences, around a third seen once. From blood, roughly 220-550 ng of genomic DNA served as TRB template. Sequenced material: blood. The receptors stem from a human donor with active COVID-19.

This clonotype was seen a few times. The chain links TRBV6-1 to TRBJ1-2; D possibly corresponds to TRBD1 (5 bases). The CDR3 has 16 amino acids. Trimming took off 5 bases at V and 6 bases at J, with 22 bases between the two ends. Germline values: CDR1 MNHNS, CDR2 SASEGT. CDR3: CASSYSPPDQGHGYTF. In nucleotides, the CDR3 is TGTGCCAGCAGTTACTCCCCTCCCGACCAGGGCCATGGCTACACCTTC.

This sequence joins TRBV6-1 and TRBJ1-5; unclear D gene. Trimming took off 5 bases at V and 15 bases at J, with 14 bases between the two ends. Germline CDR1 and CDR2: MNHNS and SASEGT. The CDR3 consists of 11 residues. CDR3 DNA: TGTGCCAGCAGTCTGACGGCTCCACTGCATTTT. It encodes CASSLTAPLHF.

The sample holds a few counts of this clonotype. This chain joins TRBV19 and TRBJ1-2; D unresolved. Germline V gene lookup returns CDR1 LNHDA and CDR2 SQIVND (reference sequence). This CDR3 spans 12 amino acids. Trimming removed 5 bases from V and 4 bases from J, with 8 bases in between. The CDR3 nucleotides read TGTGCCAGTAGTCCGGGATCCTATGGCTACACCTTC. Translating it yields CASSPGSYGYTF.

This clonotype is medium-sized. The chain recombines TRBV18 with TRBJ2-6; TRBD2 might be the D (8 bases). V lost 6 bases to trimming and J lost 4 bases, with 13 bases between them. Germline CDR1 and CDR2: KGHSH and LQKENI. The CDR3 consists of 15 residues. The CDR3 DNA reads TGTGCCAGCTCCGGGAGGGGGCTAGGGGCCAACGTCCTGACTTTC. Translating gives CASSGRGLGANVLTF.

This clonotype was counted only a few times. The V gene is TRBV19, the J gene TRBJ1-4; 10 positions agree with TRBD1. Unmatched junction bases numbered 4, after V lost 2 bases and J lost 7 bases. The CDR3 has 15 amino acids. From germline, CDR1 is LNHDA and CDR2 SQIVND (reference sequence). CDR3 in DNA: TGTGCCAGTAGTATATTTGGGACAGGGGTTGAAAAACTGTTTTTT. Its protein product is CASSIFGTGVEKLFF.

By share of the sample, this clonotype is medium-sized. The chain has TRBV19 and TRBJ2-5, with a tentative D call TRBD1 (5 bases). Germline CDR1 is LNHDA and CDR2 is SQIVND (reference sequence). Trimming cost V 3 bases and J 9 bases, with 14 bases left between them. There are 13 residues in the CDR3. CDR3 nucleotide sequence: TGTGCCAGTAGTATCTCAGGGTTTCGGTCCCAGTACTTC. It yields the protein CASSISGFRSQYF.

The CDR3 region has the DNA TGCGCCAGCAGCCTAGCGGACTCCTACAATGAGCAGTTCTTC. Translation: CASSLADSYNEQFF. The chain couples TRBV5-1 to TRBJ2-1; 7 bases agree with TRBD2. From germline, CDR1 is SGHRS and CDR2 YFSETQ. Trimming cost V 4 bases and J 0 bases; bases outside gene matches: 1. This CDR3 region has 14 residues.

CDR3 nucleotides: TGTGCCAGCAGCCCACAGGGGACTGAAGCTTTCTTT. Translating it yields CASSPQGTEAFF. This rearrangement joins TRBV7-6 to TRBJ1-1, with 7 bases matching TRBD1. The CDR3 has 12 amino acids. Germline lookup yields CDR1 SGHVS and CDR2 FNYEAQ. J lost 5 bases, V lost 5 bases, and 2 bases had no gene match.

This clonotype appeared a few times. This chain uses TRBV5-4 with TRBJ2-1; 14 positions agree with TRBD2. The germline gives CDR1 SGHNT, CDR2 YYREEE (reference sequence). Unmatched junction bases numbered 9, after V lost 10 bases and J lost 3 bases. This CDR3 is 16 amino acids long. The CDR3, as DNA: TGTGCCGGATCGACTAGCGGGGGGGCCAGCTACAATGAGCAGTTCTTC. Residues: CAGSTSGGASYNEQFF. Together with reference TRBV5-4 and TRBJ2-1, the CDR3 gives the full variable domain: ETGVTQSPTHLIKTRGQQVTLRCSSQSGHNTVSWYQQALGQGPQFIFQYYREEENGRGNFPPRFSGLQFPNYSSELNVNALELDDSALYLCAGSTSGGASYNEQFFGPGTRLTVL.

Only a few counts were recorded for this clonotype. The genes are TRBV6-2 or TRBV6-3 and TRBJ1-6, with D uncertain. The germline V and J ends were trimmed by 2 bases and 2 bases, with 4 bases remaining between them. Per germline, CDR1 MNHEY and CDR2 SVGEGT. This CDR3 region has 14 residues. CDR3 sequence: CASSYPPYNSPLHF. The CDR3 bases are TGTGCCAGCAGTTACCCACCCTATAATTCACCCCTCCACTTT.

This clonotype is classed as medium-sized. This chain joins TRBV19 and TRBJ2-7, with D perhaps being TRBD1 or TRBD2 (5 bases each). Looked up from germline, CDR1 is LNHDA and CDR2 is SQIVND (reference sequence). The CDR3 is 12 amino acids. Trimming shortened V by 9 bases and J by 0 bases, and 9 bases separated the two germline ends. This CDR3 reads CASRDPSYEQYF. The CDR3 DNA is TGTGCCAGCCGGGACCCCTCCTACGAGCAGTACTTC.

J is TRBJ1-2 and V is TRBV7-2; a weak D match, TRBD1 (5 bases). From germline, CDR1 is SGHTA and CDR2 FQGNSA. The CDR3 contains 16 residues. The V end was cut by 1 base, the J end by 6 bases, with 18 bases between. The CDR3 nucleotides read TGTGCCAGCAGCTTAGTGGGGCATTCCCCTTCTGATGGCTACACCTTC. Its protein product is CASSLVGHSPSDGYTF.

Judged by abundance, this clonotype is medium-sized. The rearrangement uses TRBV29-1 and TRBJ2-2; D may correspond to TRBD1 or TRBD2 (6 bases each). This CDR3 comprises 14 residues. V lost 4 bases, J lost 4 bases, and 13 bases lay in between. Germline loops: CDR1 SQVTM, CDR2 ANQGSEA. The CDR3 sequence is CSVAWGAGTGELFF. CDR3 in DNA: TGCAGCGTTGCGTGGGGGGCGGGCACCGGGGAGCTGTTTTTT.

This clonotype was counted between two and nine times. The V gene is TRBV6-2 or TRBV6-3, the J gene TRBJ1-5; D might be TRBD1 (5 bases). Looked up from germline, CDR1 is MNHEY and CDR2 is SVGEGT. With 7 bases removed from V and 3 bases from J, the gap between germline ends came to 34 bases. The CDR3 sequence is 21 residues long. CDR3 sequence reads: CASTERVKWYGTGGYNQPQHF. CDR3 sequence (DNA): TGTGCCAGCACCGAGAGGGTTAAATGGTATGGGACTGGCGGGTACAATCAGCCCCAGCATTTT.

The chain employs TRBV6-1 and TRBJ2-5, with 9 bases lining up with TRBD2. The CDR3 contains 13 residues. Germline assignment: CDR1 MNHNS and CDR2 SASEGT. Trimming took 4 bases from V and 5 from J; bases not matched to a gene: 2. The CDR3 region is CASSGLAAETQYF. In DNA, the CDR3 is TGTGCCAGCAGTGGACTAGCGGCGGAGACCCAGTACTTC.

By frequency in the sample, this clonotype is medium-sized (0.01 to 0.1%). V and J are TRBV15 and TRBJ2-1; the match to TRBD2 covers 12 bases. CDR3 size: 17 residues. In germline, CDR1 is LNHNV, CDR2 YYDKDF (reference sequence). With V trimmed by 1 base and J by 3 bases, 4 bases remained unmatched. The CDR3 DNA follows: TGTGCCACCAGCAGAGGAGGGACTAGCGGGCGCTACAATGAGCAGTTCTTC. Residues: CATSRGGTSGRYNEQFF.

CDR3 nucleotide sequence: TGTGCCAGCAGCAGACCGGGACAGGGATACGAGCAGTACTTC. This translates into CASSRPGQGYEQYF. This chain connects TRBV11-2 to TRBJ2-7, with 9 bases lining up with TRBD1. Germline CDR1 reads SGHAT; CDR2 reads FQNNGV. The CDR3 runs 14 residues. J lost 4 bases, V lost 5 bases, and 6 bases had no gene match. Full variable domain (remainder filled in from reference TRBV11-2 and TRBJ2-7): EAGVAQSPRYKIIEKRQSVAFWCNPISGHATLYWYQQILGQGPKLLIQFQNNGVVDDSQLPKDRFSAERLKGVDSTLKIQPAKLEDSAVYLCASSRPGQGYEQYFGPGTRLTVT.